This TCR beta chain was sequenced in a study of T cell responses to AZD1222 COVID-19 vaccine. TCRdb keeps only in-frame clones here, not all; method: immunoSEQ multiplex PCR. The profile shows some 89,000 clones, 90% of them singletons. This clone has just one count. Germline CDR1 reads GTSNPN; CDR2 reads SVGIG (reference sequence). The CDR3 consists of 13 residues. The V call is TRBV30, the J call TRBJ1-3, with 10 bases that match TRBD1. The receptor's source is an adult in good health. The specimen was peripheral blood, collected on day 0 of AZD1222 vaccination. CDR3 residues: CARTGGTGNTIYF. The DNA of the CDR3 is TGTGCACGGACAGGGGGTACTGGAAACACCATATATTTT.